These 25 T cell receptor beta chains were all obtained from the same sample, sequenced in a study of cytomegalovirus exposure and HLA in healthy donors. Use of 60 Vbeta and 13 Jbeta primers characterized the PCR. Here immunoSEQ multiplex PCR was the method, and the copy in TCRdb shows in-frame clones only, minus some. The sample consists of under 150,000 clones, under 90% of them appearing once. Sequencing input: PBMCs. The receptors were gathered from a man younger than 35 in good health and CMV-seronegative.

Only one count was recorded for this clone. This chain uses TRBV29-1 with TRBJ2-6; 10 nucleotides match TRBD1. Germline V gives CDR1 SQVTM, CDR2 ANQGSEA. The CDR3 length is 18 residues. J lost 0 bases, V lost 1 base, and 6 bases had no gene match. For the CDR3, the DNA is TGCAGCGTTGAAGGCCTGACAGGGGGCGCCTCTGGGGCCAACGTCCTGACTTTC. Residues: CSVEGLTGGASGANVLTF.

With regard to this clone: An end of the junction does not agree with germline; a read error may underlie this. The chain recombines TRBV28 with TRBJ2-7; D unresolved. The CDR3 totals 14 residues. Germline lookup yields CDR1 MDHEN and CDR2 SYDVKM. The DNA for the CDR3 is TGTGCCAGCAGTTCCCCCCGCGTTGACAAACTCCTTGACTTC. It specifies CASSSPRVDKLLDF.

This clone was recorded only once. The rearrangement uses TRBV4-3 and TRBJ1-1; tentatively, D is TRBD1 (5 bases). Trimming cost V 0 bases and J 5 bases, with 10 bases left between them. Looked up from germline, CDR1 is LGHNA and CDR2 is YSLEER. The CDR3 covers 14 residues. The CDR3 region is CASSQDAGWTEAFF. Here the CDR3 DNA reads TGCGCCAGCAGCCAAGATGCAGGGTGGACTGAAGCTTTCTTT.

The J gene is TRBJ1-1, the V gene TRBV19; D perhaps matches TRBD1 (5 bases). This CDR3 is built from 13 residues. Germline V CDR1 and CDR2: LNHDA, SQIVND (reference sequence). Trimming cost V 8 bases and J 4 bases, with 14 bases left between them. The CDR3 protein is CASCLWGGTEAFF. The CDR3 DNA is TGTGCCAGTTGTCTTTGGGGGGGCACTGAAGCTTTCTTT.

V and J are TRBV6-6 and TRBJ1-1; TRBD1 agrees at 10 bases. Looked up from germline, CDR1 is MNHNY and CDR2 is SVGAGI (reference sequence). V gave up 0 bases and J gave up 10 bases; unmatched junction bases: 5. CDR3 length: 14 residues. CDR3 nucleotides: TGTGCCAGCAGTTACTCCGGGACAGGGGTTGGAGCTTTCTTT. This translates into CASSYSGTGVGAFF.

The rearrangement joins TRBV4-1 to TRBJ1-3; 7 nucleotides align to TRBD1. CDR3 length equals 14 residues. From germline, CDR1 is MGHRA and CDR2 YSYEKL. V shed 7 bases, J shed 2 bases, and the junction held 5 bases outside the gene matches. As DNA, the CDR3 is TGCGCCAGCACCCGAGGACAGGCTGGAAACACCATATATTTT. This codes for CASTRGQAGNTIYF.

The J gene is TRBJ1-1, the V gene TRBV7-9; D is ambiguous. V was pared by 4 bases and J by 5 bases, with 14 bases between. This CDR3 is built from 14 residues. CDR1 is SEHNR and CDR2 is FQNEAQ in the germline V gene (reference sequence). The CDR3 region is CASSSPPESTEAFF. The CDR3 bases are TGTGCCAGCAGCTCTCCCCCGGAGAGTACTGAAGCTTTCTTT.

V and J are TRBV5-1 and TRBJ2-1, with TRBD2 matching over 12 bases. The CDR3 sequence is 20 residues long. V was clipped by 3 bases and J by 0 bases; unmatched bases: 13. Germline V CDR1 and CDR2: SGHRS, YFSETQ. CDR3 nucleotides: TGCGCCAGCAGCTACACCACTAGCGGGGGGACAATGAGCTCCTACAATGAGCAGTTCTTC. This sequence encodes CASSYTTSGGTMSSYNEQFF.

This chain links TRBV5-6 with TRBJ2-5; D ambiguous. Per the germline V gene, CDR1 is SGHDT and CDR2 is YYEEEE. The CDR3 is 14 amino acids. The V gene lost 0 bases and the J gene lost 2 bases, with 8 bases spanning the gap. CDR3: CASSLGLYQETQYF. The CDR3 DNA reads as TGTGCCAGCAGCTTGGGACTCTATCAAGAGACCCAGTACTTC.

CDR3 protein: CASSQVTDTQYF. CDR3 in DNA: TGTGCCAGCAGCCAGGTCACAGATACGCAGTATTTT. The chain links TRBV6-1 to TRBJ2-3; D call uncertain. Trimming pared 6 bases from V and 2 bases from J, leaving 6 bases between. The CDR3 is 12 amino acids. The germline V gene encodes CDR1 MNHNS and CDR2 SASEGT.

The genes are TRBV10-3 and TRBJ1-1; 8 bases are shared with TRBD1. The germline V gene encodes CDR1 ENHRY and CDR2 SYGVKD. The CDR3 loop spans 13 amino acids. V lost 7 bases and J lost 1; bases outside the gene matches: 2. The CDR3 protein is CAIKDRENTEAFF. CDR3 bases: TGTGCCATCAAGGACAGGGAGAACACTGAAGCTTTCTTT.

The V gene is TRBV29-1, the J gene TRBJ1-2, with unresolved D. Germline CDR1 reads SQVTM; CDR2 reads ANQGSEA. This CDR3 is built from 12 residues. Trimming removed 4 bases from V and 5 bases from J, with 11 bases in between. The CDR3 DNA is TGCAGCGTTGTCGAGGGTACATATGGCTACACCTTC. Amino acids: CSVVEGTYGYTF.

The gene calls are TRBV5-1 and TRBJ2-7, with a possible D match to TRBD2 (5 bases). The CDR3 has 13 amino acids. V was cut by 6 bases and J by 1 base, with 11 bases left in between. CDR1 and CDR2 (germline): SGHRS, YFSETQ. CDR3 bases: TGCGCCAGCAAGGTACGGGGTTCCTACGAGCAGTACTTC. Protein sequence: CASKVRGSYEQYF.

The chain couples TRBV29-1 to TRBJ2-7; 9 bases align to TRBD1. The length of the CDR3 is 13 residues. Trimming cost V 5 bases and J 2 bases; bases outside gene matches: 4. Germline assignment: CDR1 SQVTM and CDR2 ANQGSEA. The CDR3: CSVWTGDTYEQYF. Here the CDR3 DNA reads TGCAGCGTTTGGACAGGGGACACCTACGAGCAGTACTTC.

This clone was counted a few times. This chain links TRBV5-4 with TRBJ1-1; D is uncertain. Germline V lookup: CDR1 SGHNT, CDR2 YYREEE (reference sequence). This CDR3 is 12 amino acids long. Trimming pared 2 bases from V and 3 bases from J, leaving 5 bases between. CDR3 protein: CASSFGYTEAFF. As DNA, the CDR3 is TGTGCCAGCAGCTTCGGTTACACTGAAGCTTTCTTT.

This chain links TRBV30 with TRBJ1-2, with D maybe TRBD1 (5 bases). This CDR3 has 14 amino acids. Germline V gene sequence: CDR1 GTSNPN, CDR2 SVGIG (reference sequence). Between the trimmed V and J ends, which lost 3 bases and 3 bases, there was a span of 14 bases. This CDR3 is CAWRGGVPDYGYTF. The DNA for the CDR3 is TGTGCCTGGAGGGGGGGGGTACCAGACTATGGCTACACCTTC. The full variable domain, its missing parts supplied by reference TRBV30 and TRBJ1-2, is SQTIHQWPATLVQPVGSPLSLECTVEGTSNPNLYWYRQAAGRGLQLLFYSVGIGQISSEVPQNLSASRPQDRQFILSSKKLLLSDSGFYLCAWRGGVPDYGYTFGSGTRLTVV.

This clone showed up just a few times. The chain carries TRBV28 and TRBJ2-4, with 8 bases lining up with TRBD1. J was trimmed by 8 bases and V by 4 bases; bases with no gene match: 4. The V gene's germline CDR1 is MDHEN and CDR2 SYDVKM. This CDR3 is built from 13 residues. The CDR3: CASSSGGIDIQYF. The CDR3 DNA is TGTGCCAGCAGTTCAGGGGGCATTGACATTCAGTACTTC.

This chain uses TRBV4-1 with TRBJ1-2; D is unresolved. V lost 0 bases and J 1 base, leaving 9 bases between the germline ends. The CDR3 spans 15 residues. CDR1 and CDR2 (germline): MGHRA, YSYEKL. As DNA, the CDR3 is TGCGCCAGCAGCCAAGATTGGGCAGTTAACTATGGCTACACCTTC. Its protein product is CASSQDWAVNYGYTF.

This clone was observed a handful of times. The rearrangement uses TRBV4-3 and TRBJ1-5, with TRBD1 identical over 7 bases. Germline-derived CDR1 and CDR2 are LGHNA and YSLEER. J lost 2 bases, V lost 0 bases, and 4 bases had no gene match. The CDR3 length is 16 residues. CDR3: CASSQDRGGGNQPQHF. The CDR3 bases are TGCGCCAGCAGCCAAGATCGAGGGGGCGGCAATCAGCCCCAGCATTTT.

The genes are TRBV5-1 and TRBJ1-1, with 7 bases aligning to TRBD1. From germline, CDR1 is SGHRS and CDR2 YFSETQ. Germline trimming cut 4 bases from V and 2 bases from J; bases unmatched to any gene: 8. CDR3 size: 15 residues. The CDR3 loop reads CASSSRTGVNTEAFF. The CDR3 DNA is TGCGCCAGCAGCAGCCGGACAGGAGTCAACACTGAAGCTTTCTTT.

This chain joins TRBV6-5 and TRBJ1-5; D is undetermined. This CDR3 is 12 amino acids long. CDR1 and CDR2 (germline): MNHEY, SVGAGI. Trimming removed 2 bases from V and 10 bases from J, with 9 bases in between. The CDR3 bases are TGTGCCAGCAGTTACGGCGCGGGTCCCCAGCATTTT. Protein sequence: CASSYGAGPQHF.

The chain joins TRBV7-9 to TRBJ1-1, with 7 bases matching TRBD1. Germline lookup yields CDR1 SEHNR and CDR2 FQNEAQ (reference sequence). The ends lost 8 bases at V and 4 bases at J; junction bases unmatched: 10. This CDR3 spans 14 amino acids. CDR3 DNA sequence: TGTGCCAGCCAGTCTCTGACAGGGAGCACTGAAGCTTTCTTT. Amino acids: CASQSLTGSTEAFF.

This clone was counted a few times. CDR3 sequence: CASSPGGNYNEQFF. CDR3 DNA sequence: TGTGCCAGCAGCCCGGGGGGTAATTACAATGAGCAGTTCTTC. The chain carries TRBV27 and TRBJ2-1; TRBD2 matches 7 bases. The germline V gene has CDR1 MNHEY and CDR2 SMNVEV (reference sequence). V lost 6 bases to trimming and J lost 4 bases; unmatched junction nucleotides: 6. CDR3 size: 14 residues.

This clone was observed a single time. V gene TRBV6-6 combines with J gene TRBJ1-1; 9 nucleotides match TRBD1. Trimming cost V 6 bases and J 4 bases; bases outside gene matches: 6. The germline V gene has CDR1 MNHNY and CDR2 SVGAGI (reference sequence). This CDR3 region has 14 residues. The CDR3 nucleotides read TGTGCCAGCAGCCGGGGACAGGGAGTCACTGAAGCTTTCTTT. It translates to CASSRGQGVTEAFF.

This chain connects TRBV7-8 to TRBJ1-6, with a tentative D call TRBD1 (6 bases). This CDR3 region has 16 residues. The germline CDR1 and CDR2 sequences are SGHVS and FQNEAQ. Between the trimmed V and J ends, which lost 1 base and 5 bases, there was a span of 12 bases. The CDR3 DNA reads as TGTGCCAGCAGCTTAGGATTGCCAGGGGATAATTCACCCCTCCACTTT. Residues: CASSLGLPGDNSPLHF. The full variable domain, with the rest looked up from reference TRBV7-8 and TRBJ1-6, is GAGVSQSPRYKVAKRGQDVALRCDPISGHVSLFWYQQALGQGPEFLTYFQNEAQLDKSGLPSDRFFAERPEGSVSTLKIQRTQQEDSAVYLCASSLGLPGDNSPLHFGNGTRLTVT.